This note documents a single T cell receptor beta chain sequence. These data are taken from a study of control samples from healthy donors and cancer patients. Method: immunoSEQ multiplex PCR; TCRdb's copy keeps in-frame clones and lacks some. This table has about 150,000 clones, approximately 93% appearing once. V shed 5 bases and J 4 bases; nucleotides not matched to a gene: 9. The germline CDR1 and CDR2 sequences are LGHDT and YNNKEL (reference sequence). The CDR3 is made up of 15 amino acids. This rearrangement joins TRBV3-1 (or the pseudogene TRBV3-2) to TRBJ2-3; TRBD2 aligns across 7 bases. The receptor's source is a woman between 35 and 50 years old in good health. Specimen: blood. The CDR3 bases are TGTGCCAGCAGCTCCCGACTAGCTGCCGCAGATACGCAGTATTTT. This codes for CASSSRLAAADTQYF.